A single T cell receptor beta chain is shown here with its context. CDR3 length: 16 residues. CDR1 SGDLS and CDR2 YYNGEE come from the germline V gene. Trimming took off 0 bases at V and 4 bases at J, with 16 bases between the two ends. These data belong to a study of cytomegalovirus exposure and HLA in healthy donors. Researchers ran the PCR with 60 Vbeta and 13 Jbeta primers. The repertoire was sequenced with immunoSEQ multiplex PCR; TCRdb's copy has only in-frame clones and lacks some. Of roughly 60,000 clones listed, roughly 75% are singletons. The sequencing input was PBMCs. This receptor was identified in a woman in her thirties in good health and CMV-seronegative. The V and J genes are TRBV9 and TRBJ1-1; tentative D call: TRBD1 (6 bases). The CDR3 DNA reads as TGTGCCAGCAGCGTAGGGCAGGGGAGTGATAGCACTGAAGCTTTCTTT. This codes for CASSVGQGSDSTEAFF.